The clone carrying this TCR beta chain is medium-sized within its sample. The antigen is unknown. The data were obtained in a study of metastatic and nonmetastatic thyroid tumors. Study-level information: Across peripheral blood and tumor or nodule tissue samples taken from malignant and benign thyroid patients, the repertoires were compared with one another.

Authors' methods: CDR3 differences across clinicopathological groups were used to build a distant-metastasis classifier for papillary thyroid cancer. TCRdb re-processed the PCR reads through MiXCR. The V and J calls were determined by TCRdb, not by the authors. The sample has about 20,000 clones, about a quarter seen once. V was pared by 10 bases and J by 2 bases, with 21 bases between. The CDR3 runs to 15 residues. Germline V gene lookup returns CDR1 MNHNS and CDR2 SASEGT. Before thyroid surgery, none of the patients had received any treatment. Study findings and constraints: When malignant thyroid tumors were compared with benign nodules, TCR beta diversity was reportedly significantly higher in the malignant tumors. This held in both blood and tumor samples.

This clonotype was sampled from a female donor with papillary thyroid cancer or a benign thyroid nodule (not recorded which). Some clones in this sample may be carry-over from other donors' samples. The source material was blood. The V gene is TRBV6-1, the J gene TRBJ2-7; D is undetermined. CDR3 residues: CAIRPSDLGTYEQYF. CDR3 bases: TGTGCCATCCGACCCTCCGACTTGGGGACCTACGAGCAGTACTTC.